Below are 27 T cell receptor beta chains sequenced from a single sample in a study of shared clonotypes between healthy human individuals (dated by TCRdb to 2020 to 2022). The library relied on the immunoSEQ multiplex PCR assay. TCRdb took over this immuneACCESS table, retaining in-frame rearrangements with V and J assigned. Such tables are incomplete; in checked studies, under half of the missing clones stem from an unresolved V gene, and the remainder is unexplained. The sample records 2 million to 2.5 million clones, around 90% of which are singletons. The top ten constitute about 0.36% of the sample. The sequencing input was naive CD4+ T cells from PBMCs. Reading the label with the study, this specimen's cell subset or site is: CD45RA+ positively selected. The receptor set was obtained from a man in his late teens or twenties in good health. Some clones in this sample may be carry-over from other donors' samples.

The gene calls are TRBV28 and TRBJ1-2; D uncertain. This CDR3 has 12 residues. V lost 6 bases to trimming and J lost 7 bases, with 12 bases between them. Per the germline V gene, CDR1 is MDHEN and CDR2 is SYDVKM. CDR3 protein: CASRPALGGYTF. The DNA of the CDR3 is TGTGCCAGCAGGCCGGCCTTAGGTGGCTACACCTTC.

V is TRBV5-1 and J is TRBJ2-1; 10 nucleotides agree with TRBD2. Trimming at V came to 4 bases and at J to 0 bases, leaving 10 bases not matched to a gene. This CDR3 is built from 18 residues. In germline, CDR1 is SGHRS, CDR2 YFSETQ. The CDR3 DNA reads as TGCGCCAGCAGCCCGCGAATACTAGCGGGAACCTCCTACAATGAGCAGTTCTTC. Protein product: CASSPRILAGTSYNEQFF.

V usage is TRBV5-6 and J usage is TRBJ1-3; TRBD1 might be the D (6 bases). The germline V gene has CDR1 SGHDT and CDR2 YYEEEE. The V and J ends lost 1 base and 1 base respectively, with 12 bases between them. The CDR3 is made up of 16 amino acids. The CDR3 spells CASSLPGEPSGNTIYF. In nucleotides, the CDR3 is TGTGCCAGCAGCTTGCCAGGGGAACCATCTGGAAACACCATATATTTT.

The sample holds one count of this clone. CDR3 DNA: TGTGCCAGCAGTGGACAGGGATATACAGATACGCAGTATTTT. Translation: CASSGQGYTDTQYF. The gene calls are TRBV28 and TRBJ2-3, with 8 bases lining up with TRBD1. V shed 5 bases, J shed 3 bases, and the junction held 4 bases outside the gene matches. The CDR3 is 14 residues long. Germline CDR1 MDHEN, CDR2 SYDVKM.

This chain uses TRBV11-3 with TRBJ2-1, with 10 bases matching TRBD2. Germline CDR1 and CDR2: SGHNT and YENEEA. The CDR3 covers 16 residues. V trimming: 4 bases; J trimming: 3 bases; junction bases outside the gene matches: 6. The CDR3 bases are TGTGCCAGCAGCTCCCGGACTAGCGGATTCTACAATGAGCAGTTCTTC. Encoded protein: CASSSRTSGFYNEQFF.

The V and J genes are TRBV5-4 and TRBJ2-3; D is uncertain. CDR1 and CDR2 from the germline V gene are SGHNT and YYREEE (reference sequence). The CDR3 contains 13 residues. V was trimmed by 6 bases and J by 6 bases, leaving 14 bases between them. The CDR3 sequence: CASTLRPADTQYF. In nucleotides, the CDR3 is TGTGCCAGCACCCTAAGGCCCGCCGATACGCAGTATTTT.

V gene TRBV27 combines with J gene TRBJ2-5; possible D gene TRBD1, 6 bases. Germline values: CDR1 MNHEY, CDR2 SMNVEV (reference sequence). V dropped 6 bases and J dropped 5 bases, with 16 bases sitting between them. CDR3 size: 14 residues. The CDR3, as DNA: TGTGCCAGCAGCTCAATCAGGGGTGGGGAGACCCAGTACTTC. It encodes CASSSIRGGETQYF.

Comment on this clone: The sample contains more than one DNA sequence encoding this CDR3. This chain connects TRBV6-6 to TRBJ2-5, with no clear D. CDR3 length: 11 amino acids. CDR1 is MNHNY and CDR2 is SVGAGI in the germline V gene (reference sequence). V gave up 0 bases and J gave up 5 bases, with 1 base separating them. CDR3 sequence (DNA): TGTGCCAGCAGTTACTCGGAGACCCAGTACTTC. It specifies CASSYSETQYF.

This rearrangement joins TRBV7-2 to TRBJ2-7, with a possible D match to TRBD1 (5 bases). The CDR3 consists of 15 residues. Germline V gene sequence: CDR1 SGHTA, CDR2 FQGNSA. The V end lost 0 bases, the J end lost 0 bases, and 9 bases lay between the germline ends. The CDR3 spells CASSLALGASYEQYF. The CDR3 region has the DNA TGTGCCAGCAGCTTAGCGCTTGGGGCCTCCTACGAGCAGTACTTC.

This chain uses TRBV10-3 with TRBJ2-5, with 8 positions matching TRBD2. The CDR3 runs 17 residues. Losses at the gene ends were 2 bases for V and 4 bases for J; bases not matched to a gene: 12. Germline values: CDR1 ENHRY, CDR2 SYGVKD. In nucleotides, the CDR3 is TGTGCCATCAGTGAGGGAGAGACTAGCGCACTCCGAGAGACCCAGTACTTC. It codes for CAISEGETSALRETQYF.

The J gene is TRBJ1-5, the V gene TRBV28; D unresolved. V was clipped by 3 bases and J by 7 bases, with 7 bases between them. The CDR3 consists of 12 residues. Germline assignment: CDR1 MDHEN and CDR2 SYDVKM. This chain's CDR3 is CASSLTRQPQHF. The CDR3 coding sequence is TGTGCCAGCAGTTTGACCCGACAGCCCCAGCATTTT.

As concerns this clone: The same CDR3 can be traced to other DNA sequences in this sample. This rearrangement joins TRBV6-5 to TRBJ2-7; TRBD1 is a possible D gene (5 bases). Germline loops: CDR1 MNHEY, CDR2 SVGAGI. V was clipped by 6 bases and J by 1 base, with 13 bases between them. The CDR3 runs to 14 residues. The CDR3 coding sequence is TGTGCCAGCAGGACGGCAGGGTCATCCTACGAGCAGTACTTC. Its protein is CASRTAGSSYEQYF.

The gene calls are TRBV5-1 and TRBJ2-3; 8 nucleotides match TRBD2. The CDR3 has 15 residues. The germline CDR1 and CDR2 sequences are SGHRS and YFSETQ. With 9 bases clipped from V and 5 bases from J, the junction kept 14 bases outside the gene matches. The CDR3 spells CATRYGLAMEDTQYF. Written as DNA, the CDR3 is TGCGCCACCCGATACGGACTAGCAATGGAAGATACGCAGTATTTT.

The CDR3 protein is CASSYFRAKDEQFF. In DNA, the CDR3 is TGTGCCAGCAGTTACTTTAGGGCTAAGGATGAGCAGTTCTTC. This chain links TRBV6-5 with TRBJ2-1; no clear D gene. The CDR3 is 14 amino acids. V lost 1 base to trimming and J lost 8 bases, with 12 bases between them. Germline assignment: CDR1 MNHEY and CDR2 SVGAGI.

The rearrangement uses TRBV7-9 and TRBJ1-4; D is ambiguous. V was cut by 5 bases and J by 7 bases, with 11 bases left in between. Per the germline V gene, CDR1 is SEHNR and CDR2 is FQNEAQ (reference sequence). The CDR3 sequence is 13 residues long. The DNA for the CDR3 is TGTGCCAGCAGCCAAACTCGGGTTGAAAAACTGTTTTTT. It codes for CASSQTRVEKLFF. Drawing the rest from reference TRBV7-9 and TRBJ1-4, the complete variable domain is DTGVSQNPRHKITKRGQNVTFRCDPISEHNRLYWYRQTLGQGPEFLTYFQNEAQLEKSRLLSDRFSAERPKGSFSTLEIQRTEQGDSAMYLCASSQTRVEKLFFGSGTQLSVL.

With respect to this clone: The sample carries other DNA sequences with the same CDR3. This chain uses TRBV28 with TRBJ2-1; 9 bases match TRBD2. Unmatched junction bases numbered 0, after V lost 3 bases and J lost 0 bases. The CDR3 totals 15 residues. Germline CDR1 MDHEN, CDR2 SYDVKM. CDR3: CASSFSGSSYNEQFF. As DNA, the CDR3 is TGTGCCAGCAGTTTTAGCGGGAGCTCCTACAATGAGCAGTTCTTC. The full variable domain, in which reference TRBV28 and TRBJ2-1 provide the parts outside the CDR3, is DVKVTQSSRYLVKRTGEKVFLECVQDMDHENMFWYRQDPGLGLRLIYFSYDVKMKEKGDIPEGYSVSREKKERFSLILESASTNQTSMYLCASSFSGSSYNEQFFGPGTRLTVL.

CDR3 nucleotide sequence: TGTGCCAGCAGCGTAGCTCGTACCAATGAGCAGTTCTTC. Protein product: CASSVARTNEQFF. This chain joins TRBV9 and TRBJ2-1; no definite D call. Germline V CDR1 and CDR2: SGDLS, YYNGEE. The CDR3 contains 13 residues. With 0 bases removed from V and 6 bases from J, the gap between germline ends came to 7 bases.

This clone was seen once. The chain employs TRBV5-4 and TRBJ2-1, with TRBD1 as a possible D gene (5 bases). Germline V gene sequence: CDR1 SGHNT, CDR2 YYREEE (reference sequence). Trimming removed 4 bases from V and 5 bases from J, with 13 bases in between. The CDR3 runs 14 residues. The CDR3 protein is CASSPWGGHNEQFF. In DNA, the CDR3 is TGTGCCAGCAGCCCTTGGGGCGGTCACAATGAGCAGTTCTTC.

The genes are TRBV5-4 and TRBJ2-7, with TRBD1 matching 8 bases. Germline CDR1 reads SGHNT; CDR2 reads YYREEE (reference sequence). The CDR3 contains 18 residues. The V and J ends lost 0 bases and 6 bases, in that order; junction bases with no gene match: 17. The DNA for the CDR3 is TGTGCCAGCAGCTTGGGTCAGGGGGCGAGTACTATGAAGGGCGAGCAGTACTTC. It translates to CASSLGQGASTMKGEQYF.

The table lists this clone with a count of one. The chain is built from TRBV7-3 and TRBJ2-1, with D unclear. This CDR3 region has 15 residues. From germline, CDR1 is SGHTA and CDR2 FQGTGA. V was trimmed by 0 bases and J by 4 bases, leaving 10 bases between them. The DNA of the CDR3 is TGTGCCAGCAGCTTAACGTCGACGTCGTACAATGAGCAGTTCTTC. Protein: CASSLTSTSYNEQFF.

The CDR3 DNA follows: TGTGCCAGCAGCCAAGAGGAGGGCTTCGGCACTGAAGCTTTCTTT. It codes for CASSQEEGFGTEAFF. This chain uses TRBV14 with TRBJ1-1; D is unresolved. Trimming shortened V by 0 bases and J by 4 bases, and 12 bases separated the two germline ends. This CDR3 is built from 15 residues. Germline V gene data show CDR1 as SGHDN and CDR2 as FVKESK.

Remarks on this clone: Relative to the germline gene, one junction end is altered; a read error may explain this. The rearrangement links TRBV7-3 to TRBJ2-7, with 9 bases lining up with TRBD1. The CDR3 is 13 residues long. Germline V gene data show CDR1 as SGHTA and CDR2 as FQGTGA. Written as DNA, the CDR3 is TGTGCCAGCAGCCCGACGGGCGGGACAGGGTATCATTTC. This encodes CASSPTGGTGYHF. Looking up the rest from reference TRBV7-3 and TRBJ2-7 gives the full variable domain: GAGVSQTPSNKVTEKGKYVELRCDPISGHTALYWYRQSLGQGPEFLIYFQGTGAADDSGLPNDRFFAVRPEGSVSTLKIQRTERGDSAVYLCASSPTGGTGYHFGPGTRLTVT.

The CDR3 DNA reads TGTGCCAGCAGCCCACCTAGCGGTAAAGAGACCCAGTACTTC. Protein sequence: CASSPPSGKETQYF. This rearrangement joins TRBV11-2 to TRBJ2-5; 7 nucleotides line up with TRBD2. The length of the CDR3 is 14 residues. Germline V lookup: CDR1 SGHAT, CDR2 FQNNGV. The J segment lost 3 bases and the V segment lost 5 bases, leaving 6 bases of the junction unmatched. The full variable domain, its missing parts supplied by reference TRBV11-2 and TRBJ2-5, is EAGVAQSPRYKIIEKRQSVAFWCNPISGHATLYWYQQILGQGPKLLIQFQNNGVVDDSQLPKDRFSAERLKGVDSTLKIQPAKLEDSAVYLCASSPPSGKETQYFGPGTRLLVL.

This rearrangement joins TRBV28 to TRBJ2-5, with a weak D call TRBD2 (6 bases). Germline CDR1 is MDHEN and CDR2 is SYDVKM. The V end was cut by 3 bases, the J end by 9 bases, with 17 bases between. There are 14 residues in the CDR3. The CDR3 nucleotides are TGTGCCAGCAGTTTGGTGGGACTGGGGACCGCCCAGTACTTC. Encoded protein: CASSLVGLGTAQYF.

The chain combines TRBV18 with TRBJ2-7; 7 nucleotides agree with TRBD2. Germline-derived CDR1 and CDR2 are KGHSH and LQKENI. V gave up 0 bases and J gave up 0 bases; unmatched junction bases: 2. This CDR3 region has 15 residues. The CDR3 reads CASSPPERGSYEQYF. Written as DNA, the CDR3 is TGTGCCAGCTCACCACCTGAGCGGGGCTCCTACGAGCAGTACTTC.

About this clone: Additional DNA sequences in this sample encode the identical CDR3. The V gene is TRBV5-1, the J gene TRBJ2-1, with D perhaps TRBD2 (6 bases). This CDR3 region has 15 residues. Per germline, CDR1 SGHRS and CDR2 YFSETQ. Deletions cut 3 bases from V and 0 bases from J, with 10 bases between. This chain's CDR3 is CASSSEGGSYNEQFF. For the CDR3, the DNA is TGCGCCAGCAGCTCGGAGGGCGGCTCCTACAATGAGCAGTTCTTC.

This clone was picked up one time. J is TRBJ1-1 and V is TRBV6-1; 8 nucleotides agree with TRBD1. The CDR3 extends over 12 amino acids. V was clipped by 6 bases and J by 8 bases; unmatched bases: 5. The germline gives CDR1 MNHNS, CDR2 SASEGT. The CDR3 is CASRDRDREAFF. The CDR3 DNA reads TGTGCCAGCAGGGACAGGGACCGAGAAGCTTTCTTT.